The source of this T cell receptor beta chain is a study of T cells in Graves' hyperthyroidism and ophthalmopathy. CDR3 length equals 15 residues. Germline V gene lookup returns CDR1 SEHNR and CDR2 FQNEAQ (reference sequence). The V segment lost 8 bases and the J segment 4 bases; nucleotides outside the gene matches: 11. It was RNA transcripts that yielded the amplified TCR beta CDR3 regions. Initially, a first-round RT-PCR of the TCR CDR3 employed the HTBI primer set. MiXCR was run by TCRdb on the multiplex PCR reads, yielding one entry per CDR3 protein. The sample records 300,000 to 400,000 distinct CDR3 sequences, around 14% being singletons. This clonotype was picked up many times.

V gene TRBV7-9 combines with J gene TRBJ2-7; 10 bases are a match to TRBD2. The sequence was collected from a woman in her 30s with Graves' hyperthyroidism. The sequenced sample was blood. CDR3: CASQEGAGGWYEQYF. The DNA for the CDR3 is TGTGCCAGCCAAGAAGGAGCGGGAGGGTGGTACGAGCAGTACTTC.